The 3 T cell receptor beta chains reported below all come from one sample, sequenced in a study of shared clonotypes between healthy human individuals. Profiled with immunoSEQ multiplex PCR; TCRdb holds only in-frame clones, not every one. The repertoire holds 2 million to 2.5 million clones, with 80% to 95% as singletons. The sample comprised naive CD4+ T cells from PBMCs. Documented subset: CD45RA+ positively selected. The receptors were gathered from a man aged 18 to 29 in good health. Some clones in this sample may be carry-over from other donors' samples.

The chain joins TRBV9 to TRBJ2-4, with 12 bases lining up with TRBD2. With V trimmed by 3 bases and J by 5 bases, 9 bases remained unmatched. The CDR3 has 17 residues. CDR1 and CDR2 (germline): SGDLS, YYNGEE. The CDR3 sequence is CASSAGLAGGPQNIQYF. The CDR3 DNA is TGTGCCAGCAGCGCAGGCCTAGCGGGAGGGCCCCAAAACATTCAGTACTTC.

The CDR3 sequence: CASTLGQGMKKLFF. The CDR3, as DNA: TGTGCCAGCACCTTAGGACAGGGTATGAAAAAACTGTTTTTT. This chain connects TRBV28 to TRBJ1-4; 8 nucleotides line up with TRBD1. This CDR3 is built from 14 residues. V was pared by 7 bases and J by 9 bases, with 10 bases of the junction left unmatched. CDR1 and CDR2 from the germline V gene are MDHEN and SYDVKM.

The CDR3 nucleotides are TGTGCCAGCAGCCCCGGCGTACGGAGGGGGACAGAGGCTGGAAACACCATATATTTT. As protein: CASSPGVRRGTEAGNTIYF. The chain combines TRBV27 with TRBJ1-3; 7 bases align to TRBD1. Germline loops: CDR1 MNHEY, CDR2 SMNVEV (reference sequence). V gave up 6 bases and J gave up 2 bases; unmatched junction bases: 19. The CDR3 spans 19 residues.